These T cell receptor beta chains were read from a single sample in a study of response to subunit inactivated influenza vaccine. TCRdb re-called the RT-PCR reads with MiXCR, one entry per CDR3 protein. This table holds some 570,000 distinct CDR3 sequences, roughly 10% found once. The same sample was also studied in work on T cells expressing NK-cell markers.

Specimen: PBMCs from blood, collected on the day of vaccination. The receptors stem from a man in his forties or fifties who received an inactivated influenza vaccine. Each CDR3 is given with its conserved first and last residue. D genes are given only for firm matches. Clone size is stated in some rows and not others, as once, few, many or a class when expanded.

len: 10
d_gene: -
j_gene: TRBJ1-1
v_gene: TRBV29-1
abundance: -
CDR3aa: CSHGGTEAFF
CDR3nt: TGCAGTCATGGGGGGACTGAAGCTTTCTTT

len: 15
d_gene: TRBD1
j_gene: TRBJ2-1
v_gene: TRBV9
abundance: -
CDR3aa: CASSVERDSYSEQFF
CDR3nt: TGTGCCAGCAGCGTAGAAAGGGACAGCTACAGTGAGCAGTTCTTC

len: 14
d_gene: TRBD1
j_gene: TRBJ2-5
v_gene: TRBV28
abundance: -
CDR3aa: CASSFTGGRETQYF
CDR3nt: TGTGCCAGCAGTTTCACAGGGGGAAGGGAGACCCAGTACTTC

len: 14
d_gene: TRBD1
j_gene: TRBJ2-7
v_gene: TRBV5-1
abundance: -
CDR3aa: CASSSPGQDYEQYF
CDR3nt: TGCGCCAGCAGCTCCCCGGGACAGGACTACGAGCAGTACTTC

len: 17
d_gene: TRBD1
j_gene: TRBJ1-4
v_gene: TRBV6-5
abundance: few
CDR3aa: CASSYPLSGGAAEKLFF
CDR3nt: TGTGCCAGCAGTTACCCCCTGTCAGGGGGCGCCGCAGAAAAACTGTTTTTT

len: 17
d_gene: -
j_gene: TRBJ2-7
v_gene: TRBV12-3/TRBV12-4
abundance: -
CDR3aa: CASSLRGLGRASYEQYF
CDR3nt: TGTGCCAGCAGTTTAAGGGGACTGGGCAGGGCATCCTACGAGCAGTACTTC

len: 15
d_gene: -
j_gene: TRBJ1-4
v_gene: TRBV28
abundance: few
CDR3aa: CASSLYRTNNEKLFF
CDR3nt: TGTGCCAGCAGTTTATACAGGACCAATAATGAAAAACTGTTTTTT

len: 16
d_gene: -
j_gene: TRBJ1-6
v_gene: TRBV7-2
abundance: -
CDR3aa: CASSLGRGVYNSPLHF
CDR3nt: TGTGCCAGCAGCTTAGGTAGAGGGGTGTATAATTCACCCCTCCACTTT

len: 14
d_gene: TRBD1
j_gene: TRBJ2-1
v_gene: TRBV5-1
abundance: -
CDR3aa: CASSSGQGYDEQFF
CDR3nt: TGCGCCAGCAGCTCCGGACAGGGTTACGATGAGCAGTTCTTC

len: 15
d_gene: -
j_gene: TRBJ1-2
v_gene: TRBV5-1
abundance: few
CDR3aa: CASSPIWGEENGYTF
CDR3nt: TGCGCCAGCAGCCCGATTTGGGGGGAAGAAAATGGCTACACCTTC

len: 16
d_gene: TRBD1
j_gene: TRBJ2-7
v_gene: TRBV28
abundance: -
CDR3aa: CASSLIWTGVFYEQYF
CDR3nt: TGTGCCAGCAGTTTGATTTGGACAGGGGTTTTTTACGAGCAGTACTTC

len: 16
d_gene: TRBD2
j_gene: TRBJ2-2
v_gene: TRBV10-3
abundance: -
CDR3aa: CAISRLAGTNTGELFF
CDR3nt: TGTGCCATCAGTAGGCTAGCGGGGACGAACACCGGGGAGCTGTTTTTT

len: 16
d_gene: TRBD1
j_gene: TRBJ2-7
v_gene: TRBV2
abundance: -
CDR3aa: CASSEWQQGLVYEQYF
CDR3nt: TGTGCCAGCAGTGAGTGGCAACAGGGGCTAGTCTACGAGCAGTACTTC

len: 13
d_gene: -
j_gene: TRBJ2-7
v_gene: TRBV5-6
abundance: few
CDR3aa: CASTMRGSYEQYF
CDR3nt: TGTGCCAGCACTATGAGGGGGTCCTACGAGCAGTACTTC

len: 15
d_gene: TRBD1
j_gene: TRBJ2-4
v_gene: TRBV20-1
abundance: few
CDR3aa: CSAGTGTGTTSIQYF
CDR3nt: TGCAGTGCTGGAACCGGGACAGGGACCACCTCCATTCAGTACTTC

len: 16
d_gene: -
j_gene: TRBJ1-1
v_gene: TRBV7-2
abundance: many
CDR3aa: CASSFISRQLNTEAFF
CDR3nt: TGTGCCAGCAGCTTTATTAGCCGACAGTTGAACACTGAAGCTTTCTTT

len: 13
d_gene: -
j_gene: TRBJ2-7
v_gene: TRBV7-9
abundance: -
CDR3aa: CASSPISNYEQYF
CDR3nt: TGTGCCAGCAGCCCGATTTCCAACTACGAGCAGTACTTC

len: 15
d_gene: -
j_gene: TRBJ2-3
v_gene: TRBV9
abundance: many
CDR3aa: CASSVGGASTDTQYF
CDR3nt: TGTGCCAGCAGTGTAGGCGGAGCTAGCACAGATACGCAGTATTTT

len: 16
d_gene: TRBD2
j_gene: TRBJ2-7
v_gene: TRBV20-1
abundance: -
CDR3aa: CSARGLAGVSVYEQYF
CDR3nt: TGCAGTGCGCGGGGACTAGCGGGGGTCTCCGTCTACGAGCAGTACTTC

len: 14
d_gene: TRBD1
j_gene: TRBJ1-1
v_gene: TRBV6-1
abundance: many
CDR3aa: CASRGTGVSTEAFF
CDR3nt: TGTGCCAGCAGGGGGACAGGGGTGAGCACTGAAGCTTTCTTT

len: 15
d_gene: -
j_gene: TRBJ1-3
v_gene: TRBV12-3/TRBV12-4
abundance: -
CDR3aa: CASSFQGWTGNTIYF
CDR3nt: TGTGCCAGCAGTTTCCAGGGTTGGACTGGAAACACCATATATTTT

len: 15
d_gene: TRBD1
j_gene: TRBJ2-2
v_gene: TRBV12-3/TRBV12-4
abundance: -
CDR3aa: CASSSAGTGSGELFF
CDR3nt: TGTGCCAGCAGTTCCGCCGGGACAGGGTCCGGGGAGCTGTTTTTT

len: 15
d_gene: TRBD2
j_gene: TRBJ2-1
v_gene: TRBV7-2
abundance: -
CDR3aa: CASSPTSGTRNEQFF
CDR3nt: TGTGCCAGCAGCCCGACTAGCGGGACGCGCAATGAGCAGTTCTTC

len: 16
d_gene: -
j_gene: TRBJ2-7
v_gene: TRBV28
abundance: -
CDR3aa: CASSLLSRAGSYEQYF
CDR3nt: TGTGCCAGCAGTTTATTATCCCGGGCAGGTTCCTACGAGCAGTACTTC

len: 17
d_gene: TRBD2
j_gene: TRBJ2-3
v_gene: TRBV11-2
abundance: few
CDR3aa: CASSFLPGGGGTDTQYF
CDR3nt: TGTGCCAGCAGCTTCCTCCCGGGGGGGGGAGGCACAGATACGCAGTATTTT

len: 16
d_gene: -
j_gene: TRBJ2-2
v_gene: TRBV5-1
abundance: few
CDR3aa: CASSLLGSGVTGELFF
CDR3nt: TGCGCCAGCAGCTTGCTTGGGTCAGGAGTCACCGGGGAGCTGTTTTTT

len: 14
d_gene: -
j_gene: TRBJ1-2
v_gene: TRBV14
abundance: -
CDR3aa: CASSQVSTNYGYTF
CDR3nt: TGTGCCAGCAGCCAAGTCTCGACTAACTATGGCTACACCTTC

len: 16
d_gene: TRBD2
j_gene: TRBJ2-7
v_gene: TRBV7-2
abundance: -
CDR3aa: CASSAILGLAGGEQYF
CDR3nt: TGTGCCAGCAGCGCTATATTGGGACTAGCGGGGGGCGAGCAGTACTTC

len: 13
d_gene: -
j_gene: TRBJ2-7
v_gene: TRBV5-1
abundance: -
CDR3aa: CASSVGESYEQYF
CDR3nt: TGCGCCAGCAGTGTGGGGGAAAGCTACGAGCAGTACTTC

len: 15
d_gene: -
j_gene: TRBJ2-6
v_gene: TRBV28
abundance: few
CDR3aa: CASSSPRSGANVLTF
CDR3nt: TGTGCCAGCAGTTCCCCCAGGTCTGGGGCCAACGTCCTGACTTTC

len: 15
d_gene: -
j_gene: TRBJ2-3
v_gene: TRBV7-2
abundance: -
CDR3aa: CASSYWTARGDTQYF
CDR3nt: TGTGCCAGCAGCTACTGGACAGCCAGGGGCGATACGCAGTATTTT

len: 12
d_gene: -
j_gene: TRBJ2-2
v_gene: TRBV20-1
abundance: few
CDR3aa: CSARKGPGELFF
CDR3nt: TGCAGTGCTAGGAAAGGGCCCGGGGAGCTGTTTTTT

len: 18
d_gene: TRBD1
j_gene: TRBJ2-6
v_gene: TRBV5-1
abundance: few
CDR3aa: CASSLSGQGRSGANVLTF
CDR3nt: TGCGCCAGCAGCTTGTCGGGACAGGGAAGGTCGGGGGCCAACGTCCTGACTTTC